The 6 T cell receptor beta chains given below trace back to one sample, sequenced in a study of early T cells in non-severe SARS-CoV-2 infection. Each CDR3 protein is one row after TCRdb ran MiXCR on the 5' RACE reads. This table holds roughly 27,000 distinct CDR3 sequences, around 4% found once. Sequenced: whole blood. The origin of the receptors is an adult who was a healthcare worker with PCR-confirmed SARS-CoV-2 infection or an uninfected control (not recorded which).

This clonotype appeared a few times. This sequence joins TRBV27 and TRBJ2-7, with D uncertain. The CDR3 runs 15 residues. V lost 2 bases to trimming and J lost 3 bases, with 14 bases between them. CDR1 and CDR2 (germline): MNHEY, SMNVEV (reference sequence). CDR3 DNA sequence: TGTGCCAGCAGTTTAACGACGGGCAGAGTCTACGAGCAGTACTTC. This codes for CASSLTTGRVYEQYF.

This clonotype was seen repeatedly, ten times or more. The CDR3, as DNA: TGCAGTGCTAGCCGGCCCACTAGCGGGGCGGGCGAGCAGTACTTC. Translated: CSASRPTSGAGEQYF. This chain joins TRBV20-1 and TRBJ2-7; 10 bases are shared with TRBD2. In germline, CDR1 is DFQATT, CDR2 SNEGSKA (reference sequence). After removal of 3 bases from V and 6 bases from J, the junction contained 11 bases not matched to a gene. This CDR3 contains 15 residues.

The gene calls are TRBV7-8 and TRBJ2-1, with TRBD2 matching 12 bases. CDR3 length: 17 amino acids. The junction had 15 bases not matched to a gene; V was cut back by 7 bases and J by 8 bases. Germline CDR1 SGHVS, CDR2 FQNEAQ. The CDR3: CASNFGRLAGDVDEQFF. The DNA for the CDR3 is TGTGCCAGCAACTTTGGACGACTAGCGGGAGATGTAGATGAGCAGTTCTTC.

This clonotype was recorded many times. The chain uses TRBV28 and TRBJ2-3; the D gene is possibly TRBD1 (5 bases). Germline CDR1 and CDR2: MDHEN and SYDVKM. V gave up 7 bases and J gave up 0 bases, with 11 bases separating them. This CDR3 is built from 14 residues. The chain's CDR3 is CASTPQGSTDTQYF. The CDR3 bases are TGTGCCAGCACCCCCCAGGGCAGCACAGATACGCAGTATTTT.

This clonotype was recorded a few times. V usage is TRBV14 and J usage is TRBJ2-1; the D call may be TRBD1 or TRBD2 (5 bases each). CDR1 SGHDN and CDR2 FVKESK come from the germline V gene. CDR3 length: 15 amino acids. Trimming shortened V by 0 bases and J by 6 bases, and 12 bases separated the two germline ends. The CDR3 reads CASSQDVGRLNEQFF. For the CDR3, the DNA is TGTGCCAGCAGCCAAGATGTGGGACGCCTCAATGAGCAGTTCTTC.

This clonotype was picked up a small number of times. The chain combines TRBV29-1 with TRBJ2-1; 8 positions match TRBD2. The J segment lost 7 bases and the V segment lost 6 bases, leaving 11 bases of the junction unmatched. CDR1 and CDR2 from the germline V gene are SQVTM and ANQGSEA. The length of the CDR3 is 14 residues. CDR3 DNA sequence: TGCAGCGTCACAGCGGGAGACTTAAGGAATGAGCAGTTCTTC. This translates into CSVTAGDLRNEQFF.